This TCR beta chain was sequenced for a study of blood T cell repertoires in COVID-19. The germline CDR1 and CDR2 sequences are SGHRS and YFSETQ. The CDR3 sequence is 14 residues long. The ends lost 3 bases at V and 7 bases at J; junction bases unmatched: 7. Each participant's cohort was designated according to participant-reported clinical history. The protocol was immunoSEQ multiplex PCR, while the TCRdb copy is restricted to in-frame clones and leaves out a portion. The sample lists about 86,000 clones; about 89% were seen once. Material for sequencing was PBMCs or T cells enriched from blood (not recorded which). This chain uses TRBV5-1 with TRBJ1-2, with 9 bases that match TRBD1. The sequence was obtained from a woman between 50 and 59 years old with acute COVID-19. The CDR3 is CASSSTGGTSGYTF. DNA of the CDR3: TGCGCCAGCAGCTCGACAGGGGGAACAAGTGGCTACACCTTC. Using reference TRBV5-1 and TRBJ1-2 for the parts outside the CDR3, the full variable domain is KAGVTQTPRYLIKTRGQQVTLSCSPISGHRSVSWYQQTPGQGLQFLFEYFSETQRNKGNFPGRFSGRQFSNSRSEMNVSTLELGDSALYLCASSSTGGTSGYTFGSGTRLTVV.